The 3 T cell receptor beta chains presented below share a single source sample, sequenced in a study of OX40 agonist ivuxolimab in advanced cancers. Assay: immunoSEQ multiplex PCR; the TCRdb copy retains only in-frame clones and omits some. The sample yields 55,000 to 80,000 clones, approximately 85% seen once. The specimen was CD4+ or CD8+ T cells sorted from blood, collected in a trial of the OX40 agonist ivuxolimab. The receptors were sampled from an adult with an advanced solid tumor such as melanoma, head and neck, liver or kidney cancer.

This rearrangement joins TRBV6-5 to TRBJ1-1; D remains ambiguous. Germline V gene sequence: CDR1 MNHEY, CDR2 SVGAGI. The CDR3 length is 13 residues. The V end was cut by 0 bases, the J end by 8 bases, with 10 bases between. In nucleotides, the CDR3 is TGTGCCAGCAGTTACTCCGTCGGACTAGAAGCTTTCTTT. Its translation: CASSYSVGLEAFF.

CDR3 sequence reads: CASSLGLVGEQFF. The CDR3 bases are TGCGCCAGCAGCCTGGGACTAGTGGGTGAGCAGTTCTTC. This chain links TRBV4-3 with TRBJ2-1, with 8 bases fitting TRBD2. J was trimmed by 9 bases and V by 4 bases; bases with no gene match: 5. Germline loops: CDR1 LGHNA, CDR2 YSLEER. The CDR3 has 13 residues.

This clone has just one count. The chain is built from TRBV6-1 and TRBJ2-5; 7 bases map to TRBD1. J was trimmed by 4 bases and V by 4 bases; bases with no gene match: 6. This CDR3 contains 14 residues. CDR1 and CDR2 (germline): MNHNS, SASEGT. CDR3 sequence (DNA): TGTGCCAGCAGTGGGGGACAGTTACGAGAGACCCAGTACTTC. Residues: CASSGGQLRETQYF.